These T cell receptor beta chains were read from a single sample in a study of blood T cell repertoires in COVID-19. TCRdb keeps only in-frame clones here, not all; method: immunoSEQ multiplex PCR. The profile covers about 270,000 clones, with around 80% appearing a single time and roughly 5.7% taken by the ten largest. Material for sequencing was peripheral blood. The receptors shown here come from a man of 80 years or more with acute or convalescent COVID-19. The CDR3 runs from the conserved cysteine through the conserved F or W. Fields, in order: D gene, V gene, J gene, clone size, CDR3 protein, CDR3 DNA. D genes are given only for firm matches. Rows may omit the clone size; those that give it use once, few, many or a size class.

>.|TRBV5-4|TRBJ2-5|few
CASSLGGAGPMWETQYF
TGTGCCAGCAGCTTGGGGGGAGCGGGCCCCATGTGGGAGACCCAGTACTTC
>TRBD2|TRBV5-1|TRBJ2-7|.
CASSPGGADEQYF
TGCGCCAGCAGCCCCGGGGGGGCGGACGAGCAGTACTTC
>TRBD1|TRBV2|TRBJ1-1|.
CASSEAAGQVSWALF
TGTGCCAGCAGTGAAGCAGCAGGACAGGTATCGTGGGCTCTGTTT
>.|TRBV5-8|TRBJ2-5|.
CASSLRQQETQYF
TGTGCCAGCAGCTTGCGACAGCAAGAGACCCAGTACTTC
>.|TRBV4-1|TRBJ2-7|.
CASSPRQSYEQYF
TGCGCCAGCAGCCCCAGACAGTCCTACGAGCAGTACTTC
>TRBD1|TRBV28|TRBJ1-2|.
CASSLYPGTGPNYGYTF
TGTGCCAGCAGTTTATACCCCGGGACAGGGCCTAACTATGGCTACACCTTC
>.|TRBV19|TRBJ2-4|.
CASSMRGANIQYF
TGTGCCAGTAGTATGCGGGGCGCGAACATTCAGTACTTC
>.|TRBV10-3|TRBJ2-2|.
CAMGQNSNTGELFF
TGTGCCATGGGACAAAACTCGAACACCGGGGAGCTGTTTTTT
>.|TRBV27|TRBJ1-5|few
CASSLRSGISNQPQHF
TGTGCCAGCAGTTTACGGTCCGGGATCAGCAATCAGCCCCAGCATTTT
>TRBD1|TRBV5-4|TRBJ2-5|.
CASSLQQGARVGETQYF
TGTGCCAGCAGCTTGCAACAGGGGGCGCGGGTTGGGGAGACCCAGTACTTC
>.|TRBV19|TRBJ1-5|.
CASSPPGWSNQPQHF
TGTGCCAGTAGCCCGCCCGGGTGGAGCAATCAGCCCCAGCATTTT
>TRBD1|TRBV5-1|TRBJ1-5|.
CASSPTTGMNQPQHF
TGCGCCAGCAGCCCCACGACAGGGATGAATCAGCCCCAGCATTTT
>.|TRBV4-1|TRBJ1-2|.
CASSQDGRSLDGYTF
TGCGCCAGCAGCCAAGATGGTAGAAGCCTTGATGGCTACACCTTC
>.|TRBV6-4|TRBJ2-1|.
CASSADRTGEQFF
TGTGCCAGCAGCGCCGACCGCACGGGGGAGCAGTTCTTC
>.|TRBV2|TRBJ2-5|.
CASSDQLFGGETQYF
TGTGCCAGCAGTGATCAACTCTTTGGAGGAGAGACCCAGTACTTC
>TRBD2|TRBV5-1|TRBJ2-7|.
CASSLSTSGGPYSYEQYF
TGCGCCAGCAGCTTGTCGACTAGCGGGGGCCCTTACTCCTACGAGCAGTACTTC
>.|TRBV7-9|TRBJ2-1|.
CASSLAGEAGEQFF
TGTGCCAGCAGCTTAGCGGGAGAAGCGGGTGAGCAGTTCTTC
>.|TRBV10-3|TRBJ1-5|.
CAISGQDRENQPQHF
TGTGCCATCAGTGGTCAGGATCGGGAAAATCAGCCCCAGCATTTT
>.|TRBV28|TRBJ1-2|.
CASSLARVYGYTF
TGTGCCAGCAGTTTAGCGAGGGTTTATGGCTACACCTTC
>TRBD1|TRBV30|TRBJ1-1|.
CAWSRGQGNTEAFF
TGTGCCTGGAGTAGGGGACAGGGGAACACTGAAGCTTTCTTT
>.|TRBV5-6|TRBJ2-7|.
CASTVNRAEQYF
TGTGCCAGCACCGTCAACAGGGCTGAGCAGTACTTC
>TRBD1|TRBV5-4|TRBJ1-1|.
CASSPPSSTGYTEAFF
TGTGCCAGCAGCCCCCCTTCCTCGACAGGGTACACTGAAGCTTTCTTT
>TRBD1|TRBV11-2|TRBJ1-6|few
CASSWTGTGVISYNSPLHF
TGTGCCAGCAGCTGGACTGGGACAGGAGTTATCTCCTATAATTCACCCCTCCACTTT
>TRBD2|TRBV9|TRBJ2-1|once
CASSPTGLAGGPQFF
TGTGCCAGCAGCCCGACTGGGCTAGCGGGAGGACCCCAGTTCTTC
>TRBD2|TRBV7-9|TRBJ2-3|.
CASSSPAGTSGRADTQYF
TGTGCCAGCAGCTCACCGGCGGGGACTAGCGGGAGGGCAGATACGCAGTATTTT
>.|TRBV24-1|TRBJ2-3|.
CATSGQGWTDTQYF
TGTGCCACCAGTGGGCAGGGGTGGACAGATACGCAGTATTTT
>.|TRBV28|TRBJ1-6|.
CASSATGSINSPLHF
TGTGCCAGCAGCGCAACAGGGAGCATCAATTCACCCCTCCACTTT
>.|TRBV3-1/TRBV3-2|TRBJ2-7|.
CASSPNFAYEQYF
TGTGCCAGCAGCCCAAACTTCGCCTACGAGCAGTACTTC
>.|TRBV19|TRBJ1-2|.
CASRGGSGRNGYTF
TGTGCCAGTAGGGGCGGTTCGGGAAGGAATGGCTACACCTTC
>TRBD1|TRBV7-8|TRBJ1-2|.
CASSLHPTGIGYGYTF
TGTGCCAGCAGCCTCCACCCGACAGGGATTGGGTATGGCTACACCTTC
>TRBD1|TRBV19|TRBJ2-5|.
CASSNRDSRAQYF
TGTGCCAGTAGTAACCGGGACAGCAGGGCCCAGTACTTC
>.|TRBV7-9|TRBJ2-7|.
CASSTNSGIYEQYF
TGTGCCAGCAGCACAAATTCGGGTATCTACGAGCAGTACTTC
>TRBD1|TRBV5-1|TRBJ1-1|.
CASSLEDRVAEAFF
TGCGCCAGCAGCTTGGAGGACAGGGTAGCTGAAGCTTTCTTT
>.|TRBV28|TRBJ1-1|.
CASTLTNPPEAFF
TGTGCCAGCACCTTGACAAATCCCCCTGAAGCTTTCTTT
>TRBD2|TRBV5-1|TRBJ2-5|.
CASSPLLANQETQYF
TGCGCCAGCAGCCCTCTACTAGCGAACCAAGAGACCCAGTACTTC
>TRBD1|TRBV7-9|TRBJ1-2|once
CASSLGQGKGYTF
TGTGCCAGCAGCCTGGGACAGGGGAAAGGCTACACCTTC
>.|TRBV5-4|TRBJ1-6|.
CASSLGRRGSADNSPLHF
TGTGCCAGCAGCTTGGGACGGCGGGGTTCCGCGGATAATTCACCCCTCCACTTT
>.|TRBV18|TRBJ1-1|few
CASSSRQENTEAFF
TGTGCCAGCTCCTCCCGACAGGAGAACACTGAAGCTTTCTTT
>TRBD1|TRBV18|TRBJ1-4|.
CASSPTGSVSLSNEKLFF
TGTGCCAGCTCGCCGACAGGGTCTGTTTCTCTGTCGAATGAAAAACTGTTTTTT